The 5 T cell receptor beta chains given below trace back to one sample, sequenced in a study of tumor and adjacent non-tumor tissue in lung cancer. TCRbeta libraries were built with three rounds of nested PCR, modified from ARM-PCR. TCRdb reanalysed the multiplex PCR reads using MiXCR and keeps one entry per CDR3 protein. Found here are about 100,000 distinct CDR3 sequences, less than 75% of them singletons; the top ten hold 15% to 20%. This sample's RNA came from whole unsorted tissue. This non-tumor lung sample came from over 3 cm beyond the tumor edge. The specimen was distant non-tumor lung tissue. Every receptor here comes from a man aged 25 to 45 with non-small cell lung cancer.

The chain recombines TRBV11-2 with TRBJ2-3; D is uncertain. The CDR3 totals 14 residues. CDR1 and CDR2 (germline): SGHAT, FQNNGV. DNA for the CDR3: TGTGGCACCAGCAGTGGTCCAGACACAGATACGCAGTATTTT. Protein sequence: CGTSSGPDTDTQYF. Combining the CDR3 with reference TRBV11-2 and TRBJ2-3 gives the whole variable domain EAGVAQSPRYKIIEKRQSVAFWCNPISGHATLYWYQQILGQGPKLLIQFQNNGVVDDSQLPKDRFSAERLKGVDSTLKIQPAKLEDSAVYLCGTSSGPDTDTQYFGPGTRLTVL.

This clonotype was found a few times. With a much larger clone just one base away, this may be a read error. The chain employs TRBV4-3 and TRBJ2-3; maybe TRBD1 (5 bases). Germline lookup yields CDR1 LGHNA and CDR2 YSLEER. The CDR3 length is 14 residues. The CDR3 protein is CASNQESRGDTQYF. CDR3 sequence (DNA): TGCGCCAGCAACCAAGAAAGTAGGGGAGATACGCAGTATTTT.

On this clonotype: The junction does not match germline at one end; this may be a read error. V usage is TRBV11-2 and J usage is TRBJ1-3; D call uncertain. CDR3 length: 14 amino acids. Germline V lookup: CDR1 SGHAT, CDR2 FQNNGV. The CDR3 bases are TGCGCCAGCAGCTCAGTGAGGTTCGGAAACACCATATATTTT. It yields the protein CASSSVRFGNTIYF. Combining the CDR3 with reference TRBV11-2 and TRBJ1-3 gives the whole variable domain EAGVAQSPRYKIIEKRQSVAFWCNPISGHATLYWYQQILGQGPKLLIQFQNNGVVDDSQLPKDRFSAERLKGVDSTLKIQPAKLEDSAVYLCASSSVRFGNTIYFGEGSWLTVV.

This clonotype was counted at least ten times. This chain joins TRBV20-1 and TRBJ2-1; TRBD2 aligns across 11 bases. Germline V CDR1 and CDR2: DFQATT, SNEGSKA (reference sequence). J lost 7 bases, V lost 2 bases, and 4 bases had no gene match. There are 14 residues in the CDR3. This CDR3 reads CSARTSGSWNEQFF. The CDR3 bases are TGCAGTGCTAGAACTAGCGGGAGTTGGAATGAGCAGTTCTTC.

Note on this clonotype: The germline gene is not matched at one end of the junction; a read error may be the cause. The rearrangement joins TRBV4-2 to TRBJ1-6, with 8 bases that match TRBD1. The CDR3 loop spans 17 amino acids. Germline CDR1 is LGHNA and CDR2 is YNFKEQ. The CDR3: CASSPGQGSSHNSPLHF. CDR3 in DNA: TGTGCCAGCAGCCCTGGACAGGGAAGCTCCCATAATTCACCCCTCCACTTT.